The 22 T cell receptor beta chains given below trace back to one sample, sequenced in a study of T cells in Graves' hyperthyroidism and ophthalmopathy. The investigators amplified TCR beta CDR3 regions from RNA transcripts. A set of HTBI primers served as the primers for a first-round RT-PCR of the TCR CDR3. TCRdb itself ran the multiplex PCR reads through MiXCR, one entry per CDR3 protein. Of under 250,000 distinct CDR3 sequences in the sample, over 20% were seen once. The sequencing input was blood. The receptors shown here come from a woman between 35 and 50 years old with Graves' ophthalmopathy.

The chain links TRBV4-2 to TRBJ1-2; 7 nucleotides align to TRBD1. The CDR3 covers 16 residues. The V segment lost 0 bases and the J segment 6 bases; nucleotides outside the gene matches: 10. Per germline, CDR1 LGHNA and CDR2 YNFKEQ. The CDR3 nucleotides read TGTGCCAGCAGCCAAGATGGTAAAGGGGGCGACAATGGCTACACCTTC. It codes for CASSQDGKGGDNGYTF.

This clonotype was recorded at least ten times. J is TRBJ2-7 and V is TRBV28, with 9 bases aligning to TRBD1. Germline CDR1 MDHEN, CDR2 SYDVKM. The CDR3 is made up of 14 amino acids. V gave up 5 bases and J gave up 6 bases; unmatched junction bases: 8. CDR3 bases: TGTGCCAGCAGTGGACTGGGACAGGGAGTCGAGCAGTACTTC. Amino acids: CASSGLGQGVEQYF.

Only a few counts were recorded for this clonotype. The chain uses TRBV6-2 or TRBV6-3 and TRBJ2-5; 7 bases agree with TRBD1. The CDR3 is 14 amino acids. Germline assignment: CDR1 MNHEY and CDR2 SVGEGT. The ends lost 6 bases at V and 4 bases at J; junction bases unmatched: 8. The CDR3 protein is CASSSGTAVETQYF. The CDR3 region has the DNA TGTGCCAGCAGCTCCGGGACAGCGGTAGAGACCCAGTACTTC.

This clonotype was picked up many times. The genes are TRBV15 and TRBJ2-2, with 11 bases matching TRBD1. Germline trimming cut 2 bases from V and 5 bases from J; bases unmatched to any gene: 4. The CDR3 totals 16 residues. The V gene's germline CDR1 is LNHNV and CDR2 YYDKDF (reference sequence). CDR3 in amino acids: CATSRRTGGATGELFF. CDR3 coding DNA: TGTGCCACCAGCAGAAGGACAGGGGGCGCAACCGGGGAGCTGTTTTTT. Full variable domain (remainder filled in from reference TRBV15 and TRBJ2-2): DAMVIQNPRYQVTQFGKPVTLSCSQTLNHNVMYWYQQKSSQAPKLLFHYYDKDFNNEADTPDNFQSRRPNTSFCFLDIRSPGLGDTAMYLCATSRRTGGATGELFFGEGSRLTVL.

This clonotype was seen ten or more times. The chain has TRBV30 and TRBJ1-1; the D gene is possibly TRBD1 (6 bases). The CDR3 runs 13 residues. V was cut by 3 bases and J by 5 bases, with 13 bases left in between. The germline V gene has CDR1 GTSNPN and CDR2 SVGIG (reference sequence). CDR3: CAWRTTGNTEAFF. The CDR3 bases are TGTGCCTGGAGGACAACAGGGAATACTGAAGCTTTCTTT. Full variable domain (outside the CDR3, taken from reference TRBV30 and TRBJ1-1): SQTIHQWPATLVQPVGSPLSLECTVEGTSNPNLYWYRQAAGRGLQLLFYSVGIGQISSEVPQNLSASRPQDRQFILSSKKLLLSDSGFYLCAWRTTGNTEAFFGQGTRLTVV.

The chain carries TRBV19 and TRBJ1-5; D possibly corresponds to TRBD1 (6 bases). This CDR3 comprises 16 residues. Germline values: CDR1 LNHDA, CDR2 SQIVND (reference sequence). Trimming stripped 4 bases from V and 5 bases from J, with 18 bases between. The CDR3 DNA reads as TGTGCCAGTAGTACACACTCAGGGGACGTCCATCAGCCCCAGCATTTT. Translated: CASSTHSGDVHQPQHF.

This clonotype was picked up a small number of times. This chain connects TRBV6-1 to TRBJ1-1; possibly TRBD1 for D (5 bases). Per the germline V gene, CDR1 is MNHNS and CDR2 is SASEGT. Trimming left V 4 bases short and J 3 bases short, with 15 bases between. The CDR3 covers 15 residues. As DNA, the CDR3 is TGTGCCAGCAGTGCCGCAGGGCAGGTGTACACTGAAGCTTTCTTT. Its translation: CASSAAGQVYTEAFF.

This clonotype was seen repeatedly, ten times or more. V usage is TRBV5-1 and J usage is TRBJ1-1; D is possibly TRBD1 (5 bases). Germline V gene sequence: CDR1 SGHRS, CDR2 YFSETQ. The ends were cut back, 2 bases at V and 1 base at J, with 12 bases in the middle. The CDR3 totals 15 residues. The CDR3 is CASSFDGGWNTEAFF. CDR3 sequence (DNA): TGCGCCAGCAGCTTCGATGGGGGGTGGAACACTGAAGCTTTCTTT.

This clonotype was picked up many times. This chain joins TRBV7-2 and TRBJ1-2, with D tentatively TRBD1 (5 bases). V dropped 7 bases and J dropped 4 bases, with 13 bases sitting between them. Germline V lookup: CDR1 SGHTA, CDR2 FQGNSA. This CDR3 region has 13 residues. The CDR3 sequence is CASNPSGAYGYTF. DNA of the CDR3: TGTGCCAGCAACCCGAGCGGGGCCTATGGCTACACCTTC. The full variable domain, completed using reference TRBV7-2 and TRBJ1-2, is GAGVSQSPSNKVTEKGKDVELRCDPISGHTALYWYRQSLGQGLEFLIYFQGNSAPDKSGLPSDRFSAERTGGSVSTLTIQRTQQEDSAVYLCASNPSGAYGYTFGSGTRLTVV.

Ten or more counts support this clonotype. The rearrangement uses TRBV5-1 and TRBJ2-5, with D possibly TRBD1 on 6 matching bases. CDR1 SGHRS and CDR2 YFSETQ come from the germline V gene. V gave up 5 bases and J gave up 5 bases, with 13 bases separating them. The CDR3 has 13 residues. CDR3 in amino acids: CASSPGVGETQYF. Written as DNA, the CDR3 is TGCGCCAGCAGTCCAGGGGTTGGGGAGACCCAGTACTTC.

This chain uses TRBV12-3 or TRBV12-4 with TRBJ1-3, with D possibly TRBD1 on 6 matching bases. CDR3 length: 15 residues. V lost 5 bases to trimming and J lost 3 bases, with 14 bases between them. CDR3 amino acids: CASSNTGNGGNTIYF. CDR3 DNA: TGTGCCAGCAGTAACACAGGGAATGGTGGAAACACCATATATTTT.

This clonotype was recorded many times. The chain recombines TRBV28 with TRBJ2-5; D could derive from TRBD1 or TRBD2 (6 bases each). CDR1 is MDHEN and CDR2 is SYDVKM in the germline V gene. The CDR3 is 14 amino acids. The V and J ends lost 2 bases and 5 bases respectively, with 12 bases between them. This CDR3 reads CASSLRQGRETQYF. As DNA, the CDR3 is TGTGCCAGCAGTTTACGGCAGGGGAGGGAGACCCAGTACTTC.

This clonotype has ten or more counts. The rearrangement joins TRBV28 to TRBJ1-1; 9 positions match TRBD1. The CDR3 is 12 residues long. J was trimmed by 4 bases and V by 8 bases; bases with no gene match: 2. From germline, CDR1 is MDHEN and CDR2 SYDVKM. In nucleotides, the CDR3 is TGTGCCAGCGAGGGACAGGGCACTGAAGCTTTCTTT. As protein: CASEGQGTEAFF.

This clonotype was observed many times. This sequence joins TRBV28 and TRBJ2-6; 7 bases match TRBD1. This CDR3 is built from 20 residues. The ends lost 1 base at V and 1 base at J; junction bases unmatched: 13. CDR1 is MDHEN and CDR2 is SYDVKM in the germline V gene. CDR3 protein: CASSLFTGDLVNSGANVLTF. The CDR3 region has the DNA TGTGCCAGCAGTTTATTTACAGGGGATTTGGTGAATTCTGGGGCCAACGTCCTGACTTTC.

In its sample, this clonotype was seen a few times. This rearrangement joins TRBV19 to TRBJ1-2; D not certain. Trimming cost V 7 bases and J 8 bases, with 17 bases left between them. The germline gives CDR1 LNHDA, CDR2 SQIVND (reference sequence). The length of the CDR3 is 13 residues. The CDR3 sequence: CASTALGSGGYTF. CDR3 coding DNA: TGTGCCAGTACCGCCCTAGGGTCTGGCGGCTACACCTTC.

V usage is TRBV2 and J usage is TRBJ1-1; TRBD1 matches 9 bases. CDR3 length equals 16 residues. V was clipped by 6 bases and J by 0 bases; unmatched bases: 8. Germline V gene lookup returns CDR1 SNHLY and CDR2 FYNNEI. The CDR3 DNA follows: TGTGCCAGCAGAGCCGGGACAGGGTACCTGAACACTGAAGCTTTCTTT. As protein: CASRAGTGYLNTEAFF.

This clonotype was seen many times. The CDR3: CASSLSAGGTRRELFF. DNA for the CDR3: TGCGCCAGCAGCTTATCCGCGGGAGGTACCCGGAGGGAGCTGTTTTTT. The chain joins TRBV5-1 to TRBJ2-2; 8 bases match TRBD2. The CDR3 is 16 residues long. Trimming took 2 bases from V and 9 from J; bases not matched to a gene: 12. Germline CDR1 and CDR2: SGHRS and YFSETQ.

The table lists this clonotype with many counts. DNA for the CDR3: TGTGCCAGTAGTGCTGGACAGGGTCCCTACGAGCAGTACTTC. Protein product: CASSAGQGPYEQYF. V usage is TRBV19 and J usage is TRBJ2-7, with 8 bases identical to TRBD1. The CDR3 is made up of 14 amino acids. V was clipped by 5 bases and J by 2 bases; unmatched bases: 5. CDR1 is LNHDA and CDR2 is SQIVND in the germline V gene (reference sequence).

This chain connects TRBV5-1 to TRBJ2-2, with 8 positions matching TRBD1. Germline loops: CDR1 SGHRS, CDR2 YFSETQ. V shed 2 bases and J 5 bases; nucleotides not matched to a gene: 8. The CDR3 contains 16 residues. The CDR3 sequence is CASSFSPTGVTGELFF. The CDR3 nucleotides are TGCGCCAGCAGCTTTTCCCCGACAGGGGTAACCGGGGAGCTGTTTTTT.

This clonotype appeared many times. The genes are TRBV6-1 and TRBJ2-7, with TRBD1 matching over 10 bases. In germline, CDR1 is MNHNS, CDR2 SASEGT. Trimming at V came to 6 bases and at J to 1 base, leaving 9 bases not matched to a gene. The CDR3 extends over 16 amino acids. The CDR3 coding sequence is TGTGCCAGCAGCCTTCGGGGGGACAGGGGATCCTACGAGCAGTACTTC. This sequence encodes CASSLRGDRGSYEQYF.

This rearrangement joins TRBV25-1 to TRBJ1-2, with D uncertain. The CDR3 is 13 amino acids. Germline V gene data show CDR1 as MGHDK and CDR2 as SYGVNS. V lost 4 bases to trimming and J lost 5 bases, with 11 bases between them. Written as DNA, the CDR3 is TGTGCCAGCAGTGGCGGGGTTGCTTATGGCTACACCTTC. Protein product: CASSGGVAYGYTF.

This clonotype has at least ten counts. The chain combines TRBV29-1 with TRBJ2-5; TRBD2 agrees at 8 bases. Trimming cost V 5 bases and J 4 bases; bases outside gene matches: 3. There are 12 residues in the CDR3. Germline CDR1 and CDR2: SQVTM and ANQGSEA. The CDR3 loop is CSVKRGGETQYF. The CDR3 nucleotides read TGCAGCGTTAAACGGGGGGGAGAGACCCAGTACTTC.